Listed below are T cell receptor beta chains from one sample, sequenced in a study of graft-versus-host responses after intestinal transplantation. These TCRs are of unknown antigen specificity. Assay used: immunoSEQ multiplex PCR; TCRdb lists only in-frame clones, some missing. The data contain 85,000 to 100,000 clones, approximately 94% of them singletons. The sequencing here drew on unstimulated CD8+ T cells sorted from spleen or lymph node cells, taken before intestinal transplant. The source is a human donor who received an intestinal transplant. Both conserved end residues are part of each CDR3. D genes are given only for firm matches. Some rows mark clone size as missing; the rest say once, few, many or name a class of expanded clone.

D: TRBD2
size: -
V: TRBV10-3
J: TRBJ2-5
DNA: TGTGCCATCAGTGAGTCGGGACTAGCGGGGGGAATCCAAGAGACCCAGTACTTC
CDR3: CAISESGLAGGIQETQYF

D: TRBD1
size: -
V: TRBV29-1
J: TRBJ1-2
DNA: TGCAGCGTTGAAAAACAGGGGGCCTATGGCTACACCTTC
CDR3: CSVEKQGAYGYTF

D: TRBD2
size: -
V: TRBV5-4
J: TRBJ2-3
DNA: TGTGCCAGCAGCTTAGAGCGGGGGGGCAACACAGATACGCAGTATTTT
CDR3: CASSLERGGNTDTQYF

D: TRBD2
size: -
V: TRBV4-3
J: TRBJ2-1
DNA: TGCGCCAGCAGCCAAGAAACTAGCGGGGGGGCGAGCTCCTACAATGAGCAGTTCTTC
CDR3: CASSQETSGGASSYNEQFF

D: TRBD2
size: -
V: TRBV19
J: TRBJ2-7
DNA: TGTGCCAGTAGTATTGGGATTAGTGGCACTAGCGATTACGAGCAGTACTTC
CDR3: CASSIGISGTSDYEQYF

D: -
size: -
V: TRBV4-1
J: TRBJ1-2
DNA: TGCGCCAGCAGCCAAGTCCTTGCCGGGGGTCAATATGGCTACACCTTC
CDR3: CASSQVLAGGQYGYTF

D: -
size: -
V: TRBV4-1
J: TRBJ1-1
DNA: TGCGCCAGCACAGCGGTGCAGGGGTTGAACACTGAAGCTTTCTTT
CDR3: CASTAVQGLNTEAFF

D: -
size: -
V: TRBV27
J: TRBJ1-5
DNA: TGTGCCAGCAGCGAGGCCCCTTATAGCAATCAGCCCCAGCATTTT
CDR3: CASSEAPYSNQPQHF

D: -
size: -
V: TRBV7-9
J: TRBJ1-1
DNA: TGTGCCAGCAGCTTGGTGAGAGCTGGTACTGAAGCTTTCTTT
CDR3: CASSLVRAGTEAFF

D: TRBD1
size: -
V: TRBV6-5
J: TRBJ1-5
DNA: TGTGCCAGCAGAAGACAGGGGCCGGATCAGCCCCAGCATTTT
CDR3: CASRRQGPDQPQHF

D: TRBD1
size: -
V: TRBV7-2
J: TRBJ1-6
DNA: TGTGCCAGCAGCTTAGAGGGACAGGGAGGATCACCCCTCCACTTT
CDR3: CASSLEGQGGSPLHF

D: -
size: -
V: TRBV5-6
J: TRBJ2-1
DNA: TGTGCCAGCAGCTTCTCAGATTTCTACAATGAGCAGTTCTTC
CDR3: CASSFSDFYNEQFF

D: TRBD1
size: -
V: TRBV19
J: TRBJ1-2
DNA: TGTGCCAGTAGTATAACGACAGGGGATGGCTACACCTTC
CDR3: CASSITTGDGYTF

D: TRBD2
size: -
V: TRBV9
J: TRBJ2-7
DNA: TGTGCCAGCAGCGTAGGTAGCGGGGGAACCTACGAGCAGTACTTC
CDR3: CASSVGSGGTYEQYF

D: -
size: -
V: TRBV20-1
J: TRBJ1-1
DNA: TGCAGTGCTGACTTCGGGGCTGAAGCTTTCTTT
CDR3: CSADFGAEAFF

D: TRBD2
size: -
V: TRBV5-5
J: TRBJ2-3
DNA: TGTGCCAGCAGACCGACCCCTTCAGCGGGGGCAGTGGATACGCAGTATTTT
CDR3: CASRPTPSAGAVDTQYF

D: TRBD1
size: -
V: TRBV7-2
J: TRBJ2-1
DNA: TGTGCCAGCAGCTTCGGACAGGGGGCGTTTTACAATGAGCAGTTCTTC
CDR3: CASSFGQGAFYNEQFF

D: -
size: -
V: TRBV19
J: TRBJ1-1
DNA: TGTGCCAGTATGAGCACTGAAGCTTTCTTT
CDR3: CASMSTEAFF

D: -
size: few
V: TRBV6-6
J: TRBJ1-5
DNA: TGTGCCAGCAGCCTCGAGGGAATCAATCAGCCCCAGCATTTT
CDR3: CASSLEGINQPQHF

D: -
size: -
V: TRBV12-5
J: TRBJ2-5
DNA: TGTGCTAGTGGTTGGAGGGAGACCCAGTACTTC
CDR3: CASGWRETQYF

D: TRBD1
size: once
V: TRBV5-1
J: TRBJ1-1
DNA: TGCGCCAGCAGCTTGGAAGGGACAGATGAAGCTTTCTTT
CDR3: CASSLEGTDEAFF

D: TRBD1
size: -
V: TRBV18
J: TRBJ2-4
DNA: TGTGCCAGCTCACCGGGGACAGGGGGGGCCAAAAACATTCAGTACTTC
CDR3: CASSPGTGGAKNIQYF

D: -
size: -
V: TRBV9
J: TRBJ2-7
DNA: TGTGCCAGCAGCTCGACACCCTCCTATGAGCAGTACTTC
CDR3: CASSSTPSYEQYF

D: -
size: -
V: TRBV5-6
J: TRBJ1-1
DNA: TGTGCCAGCAGCCCAGGAGCGGGGGCGGTAGGAACTGAAGCTTTCTTT
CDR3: CASSPGAGAVGTEAFF

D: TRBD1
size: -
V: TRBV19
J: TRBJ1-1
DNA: TGTGCCAGTAGGCTCGACAGGGTCGGCACTGAAGCTTTCTTT
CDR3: CASRLDRVGTEAFF

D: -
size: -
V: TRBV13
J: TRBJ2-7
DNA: TGTGCCAGCAGCTCTCCCCGGGCGGGGTCCTACGAGCAGTACTTC
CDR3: CASSSPRAGSYEQYF

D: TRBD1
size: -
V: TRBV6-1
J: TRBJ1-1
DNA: TGTGCCAGCAGTACCGACAGGGGAAGTGAAGCTTTCTTT
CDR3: CASSTDRGSEAFF

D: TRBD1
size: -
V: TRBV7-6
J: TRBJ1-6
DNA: TGTGCCAGCAGCTCAGGGACAGGGCCAACGTTTGTGTCCCTCCACTTT
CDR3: CASSSGTGPTFVSLHF

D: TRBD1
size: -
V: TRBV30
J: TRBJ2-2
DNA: TGTGCCTGGATGGCAGGGGGTATAACCGGGGAGCTGTTTTTT
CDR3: CAWMAGGITGELFF

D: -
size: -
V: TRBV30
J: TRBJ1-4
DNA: TGTGCCTGGAGTGTTGAGCCCCGCACGATATCAACTAATGAAAAACTGTTTTTT
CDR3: CAWSVEPRTISTNEKLFF

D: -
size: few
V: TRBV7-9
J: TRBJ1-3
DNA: TGTGCCAGCAGCTCCGGTCCGAACACCATATATTTT
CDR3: CASSSGPNTIYF

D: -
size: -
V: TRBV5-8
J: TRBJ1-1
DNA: TGTGCCAGCACTAGAATTACCATGACAGTGAACACTGAAGCTTTCTTT
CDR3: CASTRITMTVNTEAFF